Each of the 2 T cell receptor beta chains below was sequenced from the same sample in a study of shared clonotypes between healthy human individuals. The assay was immunoSEQ multiplex PCR, and TCRdb's table has in-frame clones only and misses some. There are about 610,000 clones in the sample; approximately 96% occur only once, and approximately 0.12% lies in the top ten. It was CD45RO-negative cells, positively selected for CCR7, that made up naive CD8 cells, with terminally differentiated effector memory CD45RA+ cells excluded. The specimen was naive CD8+ T cells sorted from blood. The receptors were sampled from a woman aged 25 to 39 in good health.

The gene calls are TRBV10-1 and TRBJ1-2, with D possibly TRBD1 on 6 matching bases. V was cut by 0 bases and J by 6 bases, with 17 bases left in between. Germline V gene lookup returns CDR1 WNHNN and CDR2 SYGVQD (reference sequence). This CDR3 has 16 amino acids. The CDR3 protein is CASSESVGGSFDGYTF. Here the CDR3 DNA reads TGCGCCAGCAGTGAGTCCGTTGGGGGCAGTTTTGATGGCTACACCTTC.

The chain has TRBV28 and TRBJ2-2, with 8 bases lining up with TRBD2. Per germline, CDR1 MDHEN and CDR2 SYDVKM. This CDR3 has 18 amino acids. V lost 8 bases to trimming and J lost 0 bases; unmatched junction nucleotides: 14. CDR3 region: CASLSISGTRTNTGELFF. CDR3 in DNA: TGTGCCAGCCTTTCAATATCCGGGACTAGGACGAACACCGGGGAGCTGTTTTTT.